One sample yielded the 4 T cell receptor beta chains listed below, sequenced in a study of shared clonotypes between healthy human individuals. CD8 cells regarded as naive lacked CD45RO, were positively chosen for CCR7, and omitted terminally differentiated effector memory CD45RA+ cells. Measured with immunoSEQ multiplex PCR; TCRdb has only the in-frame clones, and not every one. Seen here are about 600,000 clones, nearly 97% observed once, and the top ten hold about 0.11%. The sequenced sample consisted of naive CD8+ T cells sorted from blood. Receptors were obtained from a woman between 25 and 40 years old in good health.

The CDR3 bases are TGTGCCAGCAGCTTGGACAGGAACTACAATGAGCAGTTCTTC. Residues: CASSLDRNYNEQFF. The gene calls are TRBV7-2 and TRBJ2-1; 7 bases map to TRBD1. Per the germline V gene, CDR1 is SGHTA and CDR2 is FQGNSA. After removal of 3 bases from V and 3 bases from J, the junction contained 2 bases not matched to a gene. The CDR3 spans 14 residues.

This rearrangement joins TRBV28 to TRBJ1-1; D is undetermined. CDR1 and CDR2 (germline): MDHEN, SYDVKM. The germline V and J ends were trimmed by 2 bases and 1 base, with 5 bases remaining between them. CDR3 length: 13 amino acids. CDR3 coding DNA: TGTGCCAGCAGTTTACTGTCGAACACTGAAGCTTTCTTT. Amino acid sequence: CASSLLSNTEAFF.

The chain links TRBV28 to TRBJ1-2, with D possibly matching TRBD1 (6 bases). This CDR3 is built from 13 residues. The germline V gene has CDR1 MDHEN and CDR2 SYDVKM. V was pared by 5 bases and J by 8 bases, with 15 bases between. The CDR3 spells CASSPPEGEGYTF. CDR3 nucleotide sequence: TGTGCCAGCAGTCCCCCCGAGGGGGAGGGCTACACCTTC.

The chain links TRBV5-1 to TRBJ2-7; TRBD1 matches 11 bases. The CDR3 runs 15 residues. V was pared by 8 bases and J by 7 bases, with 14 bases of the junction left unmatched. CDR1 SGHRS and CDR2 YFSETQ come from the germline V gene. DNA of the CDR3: TGCGCCAGTTACCCCGGGACAGGGGGAGGTTGGGAGCAGTACTTC. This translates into CASYPGTGGGWEQYF.